Below are 22 T cell receptor beta chains sequenced from a single sample in a study of shared clonotypes between healthy human individuals. TCRdb's copy holds only in-frame clones and misses some; the assay was immunoSEQ multiplex PCR. In the table there are 2 million to 2.5 million clones, almost 96% of which are singletons. Material for sequencing was naive CD4+ T cells sorted from blood. The subset is: CD45RA+ positively selected. The origin of the receptors is a man aged 18-30 years in good health.

The V and J genes are TRBV5-1 and TRBJ2-3; TRBD1 matches at 7 bases. The trim removed 0 bases at V and 2 bases at J, leaving 6 bases unmatched. Per the germline V gene, CDR1 is SGHRS and CDR2 is YFSETQ. The CDR3 contains 16 residues. The DNA of the CDR3 is TGCGCCAGCAGCTTGGTTGAGACAGGGCCCACAGATACGCAGTATTTT. Residues: CASSLVETGPTDTQYF.

This chain links TRBV30 with TRBJ2-2; no definite D call. Trimming took off 1 base at V and 2 bases at J, with 8 bases between the two ends. The CDR3 covers 14 residues. CDR1 and CDR2 (germline): GTSNPN, SVGIG (reference sequence). The chain's CDR3 is CAWSETPNTGELFF. The DNA for the CDR3 is TGTGCCTGGAGTGAAACACCCAACACCGGGGAGCTGTTTTTT.

The rearrangement joins TRBV30 to TRBJ1-2; possible D gene TRBD1, 6 bases. V lost 4 bases to trimming and J lost 4 bases, with 13 bases between them. Germline lookup yields CDR1 GTSNPN and CDR2 SVGIG (reference sequence). The CDR3 extends over 13 amino acids. CDR3 region: CAWNQDSRYGYTF. The CDR3 nucleotides are TGTGCCTGGAACCAGGACAGCCGCTATGGCTACACCTTC.

The rearrangement joins TRBV6-6 to TRBJ1-2; 7 nucleotides match TRBD1. The CDR3 loop spans 14 amino acids. V was clipped by 3 bases and J by 3 bases; unmatched bases: 4. The germline CDR1 and CDR2 sequences are MNHNY and SVGAGI (reference sequence). DNA of the CDR3: TGTGCCAGCAGTTATCGCGGACAGGACTATGGCTACACCTTC. The encoded protein is CASSYRGQDYGYTF.

The chain recombines TRBV28 with TRBJ1-2; 8 bases are shared with TRBD1. CDR1 and CDR2 (germline): MDHEN, SYDVKM. With 7 bases clipped from V and 8 bases from J, the junction kept 3 bases outside the gene matches. This CDR3 has 11 amino acids. The CDR3 is CASIWTGGYTF. CDR3 in DNA: TGTGCCAGCATCTGGACAGGGGGCTACACCTTC.

The V gene is TRBV6-5, the J gene TRBJ2-7, with 11 positions matching TRBD2. CDR1 and CDR2 from the germline V gene are MNHEY and SVGAGI. V dropped 6 bases and J dropped 3; count of bases not matched to a gene: 7. This CDR3 contains 15 residues. The CDR3 DNA is TGTGCCAGCAGCCGTAGCGGGAGGGCCCACTACGAGCAGTACTTC. It is translated as CASSRSGRAHYEQYF.

This clone was seen once. The chain uses TRBV5-6 and TRBJ2-1; perhaps TRBD2 as D (5 bases). CDR1 is SGHDT and CDR2 is YYEEEE in the germline V gene. CDR3 length equals 14 residues. The V gene lost 5 bases and the J gene lost 0 bases, with 9 bases spanning the gap. The CDR3 sequence is CASRDWFSYNEQFF. In DNA, the CDR3 is TGTGCCAGCAGGGACTGGTTCTCCTACAATGAGCAGTTCTTC.

This chain links TRBV6-5 with TRBJ2-5, with D tentatively TRBD1 or TRBD2 (6 bases each). The V and J ends lost 5 bases and 4 bases respectively, with 11 bases between them. Per the germline V gene, CDR1 is MNHEY and CDR2 is SVGAGI. This CDR3 is 13 amino acids long. The CDR3 here is CASSTGRGETQYF. The DNA of the CDR3 is TGTGCCAGCAGTACAGGGCGGGGAGAGACCCAGTACTTC.

Turning to this clone: Other DNA sequences within the sample encode an identical CDR3. The genes are TRBV5-1 and TRBJ1-1, with D perhaps matching TRBD1 (6 bases). Trimming left V 6 bases short and J 0 bases short, with 6 bases between. CDR1 is SGHRS and CDR2 is YFSETQ in the germline V gene. The CDR3 runs 12 residues. Here the CDR3 reads CASTGVNTEAFF. The CDR3 DNA follows: TGCGCCAGCACAGGGGTGAACACTGAAGCTTTCTTT.

The chain combines TRBV10-2 with TRBJ2-7; TRBD1 is a possible D gene (6 bases). Trimming left V 6 bases short and J 0 bases short, with 12 bases between. CDR1 and CDR2 from the germline V gene are WSHSY and SAAADI. The CDR3 consists of 14 residues. The DNA for the CDR3 is TGCGCCAGCAGGGGACATCTGAGCTCCTACGAGCAGTACTTC. Its protein product is CASRGHLSSYEQYF.

J is TRBJ2-7 and V is TRBV18, with D possibly being TRBD1 (5 bases). The CDR3 runs to 13 residues. V was shortened by 4 bases and J by 3 bases, with 10 bases between the two germline ends. Germline V gene lookup returns CDR1 KGHSH and CDR2 LQKENI. The DNA of the CDR3 is TGTGCCAGCTCACACACAGGTGGCTACGAGCAGTACTTC. This translates into CASSHTGGYEQYF. Filled out from reference TRBV18 and TRBJ2-7, the complete variable domain reads NAGVMQNPRHLVRRRGQEARLRCSPMKGHSHVYWYRQLPEEGLKFMVYLQKENIIDESGMPKERFSAEFPKEGPSILRIQQVVRGDSAAYFCASSHTGGYEQYFGPGTRLTVT.

The count of this clone is one. This rearrangement joins TRBV4-2 to TRBJ1-6, with a possible D match to TRBD1 (5 bases). V was shortened by 2 bases and J by 1 base, with 15 bases between the two germline ends. Germline assignment: CDR1 LGHNA and CDR2 YNFKEQ. This CDR3 is built from 18 residues. Here the CDR3 reads CASSQSLRGMSYNSPLHF. DNA of the CDR3: TGTGCCAGCAGCCAATCGTTGAGGGGAATGTCCTATAATTCACCCCTCCACTTT.

This clone was seen just once. The chain links TRBV5-1 to TRBJ1-5; D might be TRBD1 (5 bases). V was clipped by 4 bases and J by 0 bases, with 11 bases between them. Looked up from germline, CDR1 is SGHRS and CDR2 is YFSETQ. CDR3 length: 15 amino acids. CDR3 sequence: CASSPSGGSNQPQHF. The CDR3 region has the DNA TGCGCCAGCAGCCCCTCCGGGGGTAGCAATCAGCCCCAGCATTTT. Complete variable domain (other parts from reference TRBV5-1 and TRBJ1-5): KAGVTQTPRYLIKTRGQQVTLSCSPISGHRSVSWYQQTPGQGLQFLFEYFSETQRNKGNFPGRFSGRQFSNSRSEMNVSTLELGDSALYLCASSPSGGSNQPQHFGDGTRLSIL.

The chain's CDR3 is CASKGQDNSPLHF. CDR3 sequence (DNA): TGTGCCAGCAAAGGACAGGACAATTCACCCCTCCACTTT. V and J are TRBV6-4 and TRBJ1-6; TRBD1 aligns across 7 bases. V shed 7 bases, J shed 7 bases, and the junction held 4 bases outside the gene matches. Germline V CDR1 and CDR2: MRHNA, SNTAGT. The CDR3 extends over 13 amino acids.

The gene calls are TRBV30 and TRBJ2-1; tentative D call: TRBD1 (6 bases). V lost 0 bases to trimming and J lost 5 bases, with 17 bases between them. This CDR3 is 16 amino acids long. Germline CDR1 reads GTSNPN; CDR2 reads SVGIG (reference sequence). CDR3 sequence reads: CAWSVLRAGVHNEQFF. Written as DNA, the CDR3 is TGTGCCTGGAGTGTACTGAGAGCAGGGGTCCACAATGAGCAGTTCTTC.

The rearrangement links TRBV21-1 to TRBJ1-1; TRBD1 was called by the table and not checked on the DNA. TRBV21-1 is flagged as a pseudogene. CDR3 length: 14 amino acids. CDR3 sequence reads: CASSSQTGGTEAFF. DNA of the CDR3: TGTGCCAGCAGCAGCCAGACAGGGGGCACTGAAGCTTTCTTT.

A word on this clone: The identical CDR3 is also encoded by other nucleotide sequences in the sample. This rearrangement joins TRBV7-2 to TRBJ2-7; D is possibly TRBD2 (5 bases). Looked up from germline, CDR1 is SGHTA and CDR2 is FQGNSA. V lost 0 bases and J lost 7, with 13 bases in between. CDR3 length: 14 residues. The DNA for the CDR3 is TGTGCCAGCAGCTTAGCGTCAGGCTCGGGGGAGCAGTACTTC. It translates to CASSLASGSGEQYF.

The CDR3 sequence is CASSQNNEQFF. CDR3 coding DNA: TGTGCCAGCAGTCAAAACAATGAGCAGTTCTTC. The chain carries TRBV7-9 and TRBJ2-1; D unresolved. The ends were cut back, 6 bases at V and 5 bases at J, with 5 bases in the middle. Germline CDR1 and CDR2: SEHNR and FQNEAQ (reference sequence). The CDR3 consists of 11 residues.

DNA for the CDR3: TGTGCCAGCAGCCTTGGGGAACGGAACAATGAGCAGTTCTTC. The encoded protein is CASSLGERNNEQFF. This rearrangement joins TRBV9 to TRBJ2-1; D is unclear. The CDR3 is 14 residues long. Germline CDR1 reads SGDLS; CDR2 reads YYNGEE. V gave up 4 bases and J gave up 5 bases, with 13 bases separating them.

The CDR3 bases are TGTGCCAGCAGTTCCCAATCTGGACAGGGCGGAGGCTACACCTTC. This gives the protein CASSSQSGQGGGYTF. The chain uses TRBV6-6 and TRBJ1-2; 8 positions agree with TRBD1. The CDR3 is 15 residues long. Germline V gene lookup returns CDR1 MNHNY and CDR2 SVGAGI (reference sequence). The J segment lost 8 bases and the V segment lost 4 bases, leaving 12 bases of the junction unmatched.

This clone was detected only once. The V call is TRBV19, the J call TRBJ1-2; D ambiguous. V lost 3 bases and J lost 6, with 20 bases in between. CDR3 length equals 16 residues. The V gene's germline CDR1 is LNHDA and CDR2 SQIVND (reference sequence). The CDR3: CASSMGDIRDMNGYTF. As DNA, the CDR3 is TGTGCCAGTAGTATGGGCGATATAAGGGATATGAATGGCTACACCTTC.

This chain joins TRBV9 and TRBJ1-1; no definite D call. Deletions cut 4 bases from V and 4 bases from J, with 14 bases between. CDR3 length equals 14 residues. Germline V lookup: CDR1 SGDLS, CDR2 YYNGEE. CDR3 in DNA: TGTGCCAGCAGCTTCCAGCCAGGAGGCACTGAAGCTTTCTTT. Residues: CASSFQPGGTEAFF.